The clone carrying this T cell receptor (beta chain) was recorded many times. One entry per CDR3 protein results from TCRdb running MiXCR on the 5' RACE reads. Found here are 500,000 to 650,000 distinct CDR3 sequences, just over 7% of them singletons; the top ten hold 1.5% to 2%. The record originates from a study of identical twins. Trimming stripped 5 bases from V and 4 bases from J, with 14 bases between. This CDR3 is built from 14 residues. In every case, the donor was a healthy Caucasian. This sample was shared with a second study, whose subject was yellow fever vaccine responses in identical twins.

The chain recombines TRBV12-3 or TRBV12-4 with TRBJ2-5; maybe TRBD2 (6 bases). The receptor was derived from a woman aged 18-29 years in good health. The sequencing input was PBMCs. This CDR3 is CASSPRGWGETQYF. The DNA for the CDR3 is TGTGCCAGCAGTCCCCGGGGGTGGGGAGAGACCCAGTACTTC.